A single sample gave rise to the 23 T cell receptor beta chains below, sequenced in a study of T cell repertoires in cytomegalovirus infection. TCRdb independently ran MiXCR on the reads; one entry per CDR3 protein. The profile shows approximately 110,000 distinct CDR3 sequences, about 31% of them singletons. The antigens for these receptors are not known. Sequenced here: CD8+ T cells from cultured PBMCs, sampled from culture after CMV antigen stimulation. The source is a human donor in good health (CMV status not recorded). Some clones in this sample may be carry-over from other donors' samples.

A few counts support this clonotype. The chain links TRBV6-2 or TRBV6-3 to TRBJ2-3, with TRBD2 as a possible D gene (6 bases). The ends were cut back, 2 bases at V and 6 bases at J, with 18 bases in the middle. The germline CDR1 and CDR2 sequences are MNHEY and SVGEGT. CDR3 size: 16 residues. This CDR3 is CASSYRPSEDLDTQYF. Written as DNA, the CDR3 is TGTGCCAGCAGTTACCGGCCTAGCGAAGATCTTGATACGCAGTATTTT.

This clonotype was found a few times. This chain links TRBV6-2 or TRBV6-3 with TRBJ2-7; 7 bases align to TRBD1. CDR1 is MNHEY, CDR2 SVGEGT, per germline. Trimming at V came to 0 bases and at J to 3 bases, leaving 11 bases not matched to a gene. The CDR3 is made up of 17 amino acids. In DNA form, the CDR3 reads TGTGCCAGCAGTTACTCGATTCAGGCCGGGACAGTCTACGAGCAGTACTTC. Residues: CASSYSIQAGTVYEQYF.

This clonotype was seen a few times. J is TRBJ2-1 and V is TRBV6-2 or TRBV6-3, with D unclear. The CDR3 covers 13 residues. Germline CDR1 is MNHEY and CDR2 is SVGEGT. With 2 bases removed from V and 2 bases from J, the gap between germline ends came to 4 bases. DNA for the CDR3: TGTGCCAGCAGTTACCGGCCCTACAATGAGCAGTTCTTC. Its protein is CASSYRPYNEQFF.

This clonotype has just a few counts. This sequence joins TRBV7-8 and TRBJ1-5; D uncertain. This CDR3 contains 16 residues. Germline V CDR1 and CDR2: SGHVS, FQNEAQ. Between the trimmed V and J ends, which lost 0 bases and 0 bases, there was a span of 9 bases. The chain's CDR3 is CASSLALYGSNQPQHF. The CDR3 nucleotides read TGTGCCAGCAGCTTAGCGTTGTATGGTAGCAATCAGCCCCAGCATTTT.

The chain combines TRBV7-3 with TRBJ2-3; D not resolved. The V gene lost 4 bases and the J gene lost 4 bases, with 12 bases spanning the gap. The CDR3 covers 14 residues. The germline V gene has CDR1 SGHTA and CDR2 FQGTGA. In DNA form, the CDR3 reads TGTGCCAGCAGCTCCATCGGCCCGGCAGATACGCAGTATTTT. Its translation is CASSSIGPADTQYF.

The genes are TRBV20-1 and TRBJ1-1, with TRBD1 matching 8 bases. Germline V gene data show CDR1 as DFQATT and CDR2 as SNEGSKA (reference sequence). With 5 bases clipped from V and 7 bases from J, the junction kept 6 bases outside the gene matches. The CDR3 is made up of 12 amino acids. CDR3 loop: CSAETGALEAFF. The DNA for the CDR3 is TGCAGTGCTGAGACAGGGGCCCTTGAAGCTTTCTTT.

The J gene is TRBJ2-1, the V gene TRBV27; 8 nucleotides match TRBD1. Germline V lookup: CDR1 MNHEY, CDR2 SMNVEV (reference sequence). The CDR3 consists of 15 residues. Unmatched junction bases numbered 4, after V lost 4 bases and J lost 2 bases. For the CDR3, the DNA is TGTGCCAGCAGTTATACAGGGGGTACCTACAATGAGCAGTTCTTC. As protein: CASSYTGGTYNEQFF.

V usage is TRBV27 and J usage is TRBJ1-2; D possibly corresponds to TRBD1 (6 bases). Trimming removed 4 bases from V and 0 bases from J, with 18 bases in between. The length of the CDR3 is 17 residues. The germline CDR1 and CDR2 sequences are MNHEY and SMNVEV (reference sequence). The DNA of the CDR3 is TGTGCCAGCAGTTCGCGATACATACAGGGAGCTAACTATGGCTACACCTTC. Translation: CASSSRYIQGANYGYTF.

The V call is TRBV5-6, the J call TRBJ1-3, with D possibly being TRBD1 (5 bases). Trimming shortened V by 4 bases and J by 0 bases, and 17 bases separated the two germline ends. The CDR3 consists of 17 residues. Germline V gives CDR1 SGHDT, CDR2 YYEEEE. CDR3 coding DNA: TGTGCCAGCAGCCCACCAAGGGACCGAAGCTCTGGAAACACCATATATTTT. Translating gives CASSPPRDRSSGNTIYF. Supplemented by reference TRBV5-6 and TRBJ1-3, the full variable domain reads DAGVTQSPTHLIKTRGQQVTLRCSPKSGHDTVSWYQQALGQGPQFIFQYYEEEERQRGNFPDRFSGHQFPNYSSELNVNALLLGDSALYLCASSPPRDRSSGNTIYFGEGSWLTVV.

CDR3: CASSFGQEAFF. The CDR3 bases are TGTGCCAGCAGTTTTGGACAGGAGGCTTTCTTT. This rearrangement joins TRBV28 to TRBJ1-1, with TRBD1 identical over 7 bases. The CDR3 runs 11 residues. Germline V gene lookup returns CDR1 MDHEN and CDR2 SYDVKM. V gave up 3 bases and J gave up 11 bases; unmatched junction bases: 3.

V and J are TRBV4-3 and TRBJ2-7; possibly TRBD1 for D (5 bases). This CDR3 comprises 14 residues. From germline, CDR1 is LGHNA and CDR2 YSLEER. V was clipped by 3 bases and J by 2 bases, with 11 bases between them. The CDR3 DNA reads TGCGCCAGCAGCCATGGGGCACAAGCCTACGAGCAGTACTTC. Its protein is CASSHGAQAYEQYF.

The rearrangement joins TRBV7-8 to TRBJ1-2, with D perhaps matching TRBD1 (5 bases). This CDR3 spans 20 amino acids. Trimming stripped 3 bases from V and 7 bases from J, with 33 bases between. CDR1 SGHVS and CDR2 FQNEAQ come from the germline V gene. In nucleotides, the CDR3 is TGTGCCAGCAGCTTCGGCTGGGGCACAGTCGGAACTCCCCGGGTTCGTGGCTACACCTTC. The encoded protein is CASSFGWGTVGTPRVRGYTF.

The chain carries TRBV12-3 or TRBV12-4 and TRBJ2-1; 9 bases agree with TRBD1. V lost 10 bases to trimming and J lost 5 bases; unmatched junction nucleotides: 6. The CDR3 is 13 amino acids. This chain's CDR3 is CAIRTGADNEQFF. The CDR3 coding sequence is TGTGCCATTAGGACAGGGGCCGACAATGAGCAGTTCTTC.

V is TRBV12-3 or TRBV12-4 and J is TRBJ1-3; possibly TRBD1 for D (5 bases). The ends were cut back, 6 bases at V and 2 bases at J, with 14 bases in the middle. This CDR3 has 15 amino acids. The CDR3 nucleotides are TGTGCCAGCAGCCTCGGGGGATCGGCTGGAAACACCATATATTTT. This sequence encodes CASSLGGSAGNTIYF.

In its sample, this clonotype was seen many times. The chain has TRBV7-2 and TRBJ1-1; TRBD1 matches 9 bases. CDR3 length: 19 amino acids. V was clipped by 5 bases and J by 3 bases; unmatched bases: 19. Looked up from germline, CDR1 is SGHTA and CDR2 is FQGNSA. In DNA, the CDR3 is TGTGCCAGCAGCCCAGGGGTGGGACAGGGTGATGTTAGGGACACTGAAGCTTTCTTT. It is translated as CASSPGVGQGDVRDTEAFF.

This clonotype has ten or more counts. This chain uses TRBV7-6 with TRBJ1-2; the match to TRBD1 covers 10 bases. The CDR3 has 18 residues. Germline-derived CDR1 and CDR2 are SGHVS and FNYEAQ. V shed 1 base, J shed 7 bases, and the junction held 15 bases outside the gene matches. The CDR3 reads CASSLGGQGTVSPSGYTF. DNA of the CDR3: TGTGCCAGCAGCTTAGGGGGACAGGGGACCGTATCCCCTTCTGGCTACACCTTC. Using reference TRBV7-6 and TRBJ1-2 for the parts outside the CDR3, the full variable domain is GAGVSQSPRYKVTKRGQDVALRCDPISGHVSLYWYRQALGQGPEFLTYFNYEAQQDKSGLPNDRFSAERPEGSISTLTIQRTEQRDSAMYRCASSLGGQGTVSPSGYTFGSGTRLTVV.

The chain employs TRBV12-3 or TRBV12-4 and TRBJ1-2; 9 bases match TRBD1. With 10 bases clipped from V and 5 bases from J, the junction kept 17 bases outside the gene matches. This CDR3 has 16 amino acids. CDR3 loop: CATDKPTGTGQYGYTF. CDR3 bases: TGTGCCACCGACAAACCAACCGGGACAGGGCAGTATGGCTACACCTTC.

This clonotype has more than one count but fewer than ten. The chain links TRBV7-8 to TRBJ1-6; TRBD1 is a possible D gene (5 bases). Trimming left V 3 bases short and J 14 bases short, with 11 bases between. The CDR3 length is 12 residues. Germline V gene sequence: CDR1 SGHVS, CDR2 FQNEAQ. The CDR3 region has the DNA TGTGCCAGCAGCTTGGGGGGGGAGGCCCTCCACTTT. As protein: CASSLGGEALHF. The variable domain in full, with the rest retrieved from reference TRBV7-8 and TRBJ1-6, is GAGVSQSPRYKVAKRGQDVALRCDPISGHVSLFWYQQALGQGPEFLTYFQNEAQLDKSGLPSDRFFAERPEGSVSTLKIQRTQQEDSAVYLCASSLGGEALHFGNGTRLTVT.

The gene calls are TRBV11-2 and TRBJ2-1, with D possibly being TRBD1 or TRBD2 (5 bases each). This CDR3 contains 15 residues. V was pared by 3 bases and J by 2 bases, with 11 bases between. The germline V gene has CDR1 SGHAT and CDR2 FQNNGV. The CDR3 DNA is TGTGCCAGCAGCTTGGGCAGGGAGCCCTACAATGAGCAGTTCTTC. It specifies CASSLGREPYNEQFF.

The CDR3 loop reads CASTPAGALLKTQYF. CDR3 DNA: TGTGCCAGCACCCCAGCGGGGGCGCTTTTGAAGACCCAGTACTTC. The V and J genes are TRBV7-6 and TRBJ2-5; 8 nucleotides agree with TRBD2. Germline loops: CDR1 SGHVS, CDR2 FNYEAQ. V shed 7 bases and J 6 bases; nucleotides not matched to a gene: 13. The CDR3 spans 15 residues. The whole variable domain, filled in from reference TRBV7-6 and TRBJ2-5, reads GAGVSQSPRYKVTKRGQDVALRCDPISGHVSLYWYRQALGQGPEFLTYFNYEAQQDKSGLPNDRFSAERPEGSISTLTIQRTEQRDSAMYRCASTPAGALLKTQYFGPGTRLLVL.

The chain carries TRBV7-4 and TRBJ1-6, with a tentative D call TRBD1 (5 bases). The CDR3 is made up of 15 amino acids. Trimming removed 2 bases at V and 13 bases at J, with 18 bases between. The germline gives CDR1 SGHVT, CDR2 SQSDAQ. The CDR3 loop reads CASSLYGDGEKPLHF. The CDR3 DNA follows: TGTGCCAGCAGCTTATATGGGGACGGCGAGAAGCCCCTCCACTTT.

The sample holds many counts of this clonotype. V gene TRBV7-2 combines with J gene TRBJ2-7; no firm D call. V lost 2 bases and J 2 bases, leaving 19 bases between the germline ends. This CDR3 is built from 17 residues. CDR1 is SGHTA, CDR2 FQGNSA, per germline. The CDR3 here is CASSLRRPPEGPYEQYF. CDR3 DNA: TGTGCCAGCAGCTTACGCCGACCCCCCGAAGGGCCCTACGAGCAGTACTTC. Using reference TRBV7-2 and TRBJ2-7 for the parts outside the CDR3, the full variable domain is GAGVSQSPSNKVTEKGKDVELRCDPISGHTALYWYRQSLGQGLEFLIYFQGNSAPDKSGLPSDRFSAERTGGSVSTLTIQRTQQEDSAVYLCASSLRRPPEGPYEQYFGPGTRLTVT.

In its sample, this clonotype was seen a few times. The chain has TRBV5-1 and TRBJ1-1; D perhaps matches TRBD1 (6 bases). Trimming cost V 4 bases and J 1 base, with 11 bases left between them. CDR1 and CDR2 from the germline V gene are SGHRS and YFSETQ. The length of the CDR3 is 14 residues. DNA for the CDR3: TGCGCCAGCAGCAGACAGGCGTCGAACACTGAAGCTTTCTTT. This sequence encodes CASSRQASNTEAFF.